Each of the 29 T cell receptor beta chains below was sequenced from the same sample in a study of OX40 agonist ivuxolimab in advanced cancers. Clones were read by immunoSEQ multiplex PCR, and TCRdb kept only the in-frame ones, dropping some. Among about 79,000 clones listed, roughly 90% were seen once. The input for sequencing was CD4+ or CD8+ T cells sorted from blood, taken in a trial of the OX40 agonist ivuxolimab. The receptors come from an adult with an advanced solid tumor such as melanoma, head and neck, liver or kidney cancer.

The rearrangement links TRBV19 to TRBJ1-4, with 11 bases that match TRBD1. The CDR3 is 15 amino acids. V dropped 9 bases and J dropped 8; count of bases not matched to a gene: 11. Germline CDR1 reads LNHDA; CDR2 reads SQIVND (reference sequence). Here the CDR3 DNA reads TGTGCCAGCGGCTTAGGACAGGGGGCAGGGGAAAAACTGTTTTTT. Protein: CASGLGQGAGEKLFF.

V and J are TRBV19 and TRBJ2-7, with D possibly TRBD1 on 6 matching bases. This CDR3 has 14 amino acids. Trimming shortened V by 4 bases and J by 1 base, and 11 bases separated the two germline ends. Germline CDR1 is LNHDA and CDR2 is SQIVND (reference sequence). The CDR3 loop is CASSSKGVSYEQYF. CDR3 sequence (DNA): TGTGCCAGTAGTAGCAAGGGGGTATCCTACGAGCAGTACTTC.

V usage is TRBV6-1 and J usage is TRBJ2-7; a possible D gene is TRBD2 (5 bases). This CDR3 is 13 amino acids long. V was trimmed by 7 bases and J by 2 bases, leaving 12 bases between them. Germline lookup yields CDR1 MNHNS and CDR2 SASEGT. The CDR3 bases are TGTGCCAGCAAGCCAGCGGTAACCTACGAGCAGTACTTC. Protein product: CASKPAVTYEQYF.

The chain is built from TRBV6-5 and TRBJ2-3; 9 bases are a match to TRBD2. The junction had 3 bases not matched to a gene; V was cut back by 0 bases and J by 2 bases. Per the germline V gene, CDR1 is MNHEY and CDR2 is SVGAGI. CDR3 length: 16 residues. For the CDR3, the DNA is TGTGCCAGCAGTTACTCGGCGGGAGGGTTCACAGATACGCAGTATTTT. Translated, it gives CASSYSAGGFTDTQYF.

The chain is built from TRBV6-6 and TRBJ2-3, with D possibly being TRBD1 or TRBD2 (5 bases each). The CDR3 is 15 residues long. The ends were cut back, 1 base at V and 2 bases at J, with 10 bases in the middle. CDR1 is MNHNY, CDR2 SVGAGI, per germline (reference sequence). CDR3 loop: CASSYWEGTTDTQYF. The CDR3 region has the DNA TGTGCCAGCAGTTACTGGGAAGGGACCACAGATACGCAGTATTTT.

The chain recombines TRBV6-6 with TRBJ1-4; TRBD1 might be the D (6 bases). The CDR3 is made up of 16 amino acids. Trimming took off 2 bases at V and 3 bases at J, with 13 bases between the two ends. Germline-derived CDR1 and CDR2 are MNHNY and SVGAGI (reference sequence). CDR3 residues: CASSYRPTGSNEKLFF. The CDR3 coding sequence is TGTGCCAGCAGTTACAGACCGACAGGATCTAATGAAAAACTGTTTTTT.

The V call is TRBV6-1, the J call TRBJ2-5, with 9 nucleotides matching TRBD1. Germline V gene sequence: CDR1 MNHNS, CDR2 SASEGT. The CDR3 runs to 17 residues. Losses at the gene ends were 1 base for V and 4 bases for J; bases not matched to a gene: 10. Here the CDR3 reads CASSEVVGGQGGETQYF. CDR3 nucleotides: TGTGCCAGCAGTGAAGTAGTAGGGGGACAGGGTGGAGAGACCCAGTACTTC.

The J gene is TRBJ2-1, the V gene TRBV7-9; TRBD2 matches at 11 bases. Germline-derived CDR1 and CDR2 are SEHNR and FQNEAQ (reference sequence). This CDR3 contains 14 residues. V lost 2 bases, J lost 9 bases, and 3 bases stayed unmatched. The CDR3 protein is CASSLSLAGGEQFF. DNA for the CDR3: TGTGCCAGCAGCTTATCCCTAGCGGGAGGTGAGCAGTTCTTC.

CDR3 in amino acids: CASSARVGTSGNWFNTGELFF. The CDR3 bases are TGTGCCAGCAGCGCCCGAGTGGGGACTAGCGGGAATTGGTTCAACACCGGGGAGCTGTTTTTT. The rearrangement links TRBV9 to TRBJ2-2, with 13 bases lining up with TRBD2. With 3 bases clipped from V and 2 bases from J, the junction kept 16 bases outside the gene matches. This CDR3 is built from 21 residues. The V gene's germline CDR1 is SGDLS and CDR2 YYNGEE.

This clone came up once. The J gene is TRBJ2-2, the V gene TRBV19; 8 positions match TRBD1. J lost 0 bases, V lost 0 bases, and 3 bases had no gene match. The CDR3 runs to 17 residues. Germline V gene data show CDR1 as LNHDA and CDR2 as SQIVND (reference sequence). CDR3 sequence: CASSIDGDRSNTGELFF. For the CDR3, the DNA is TGTGCCAGTAGTATAGATGGGGACAGGTCGAACACCGGGGAGCTGTTTTTT.

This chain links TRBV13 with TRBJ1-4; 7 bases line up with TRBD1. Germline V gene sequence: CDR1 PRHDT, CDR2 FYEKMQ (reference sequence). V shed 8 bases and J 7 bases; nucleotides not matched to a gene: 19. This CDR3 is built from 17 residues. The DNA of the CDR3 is TGTGCCAGCTCGACAGGGTCTTTGGTTGGTGATGGTGAAAAACTGTTTTTT. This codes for CASSTGSLVGDGEKLFF.

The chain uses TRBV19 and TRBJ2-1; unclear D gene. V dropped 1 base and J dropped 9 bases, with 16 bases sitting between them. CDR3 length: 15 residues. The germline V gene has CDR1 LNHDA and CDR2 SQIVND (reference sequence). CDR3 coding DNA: TGTGCCAGTAGTATAGGCCATGGAAGAATGGTTGAGCAGTTCTTC. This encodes CASSIGHGRMVEQFF. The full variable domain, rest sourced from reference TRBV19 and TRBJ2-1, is DGGITQSPKYLFRKEGQNVTLSCEQNLNHDAMYWYRQDPGQGLRLIYYSQIVNDFQKGDIAEGYSVSREKKESFPLTVTSAQKNPTAFYLCASSIGHGRMVEQFFGPGTRLTVL.

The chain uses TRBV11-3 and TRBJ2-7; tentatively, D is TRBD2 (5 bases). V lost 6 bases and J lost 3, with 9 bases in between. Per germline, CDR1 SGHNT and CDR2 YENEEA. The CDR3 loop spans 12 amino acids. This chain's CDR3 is CASRGSNYEQYF. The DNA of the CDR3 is TGTGCCAGCAGGGGGAGTAACTACGAGCAGTACTTC.

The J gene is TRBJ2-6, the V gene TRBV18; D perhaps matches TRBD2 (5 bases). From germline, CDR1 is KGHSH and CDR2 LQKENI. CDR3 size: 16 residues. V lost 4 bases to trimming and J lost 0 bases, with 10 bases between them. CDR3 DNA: TGTGCCAGCTCACGCGGCGGGTACTCTGGGGCCAACGTCCTGACTTTC. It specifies CASSRGGYSGANVLTF.

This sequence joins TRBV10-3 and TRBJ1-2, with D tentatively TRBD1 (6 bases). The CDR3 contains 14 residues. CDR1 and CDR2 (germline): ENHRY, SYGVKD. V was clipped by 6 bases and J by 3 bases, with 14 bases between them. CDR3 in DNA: TGTGCCATCAGAAGAGAAGGGGGGGACTATGGCTACACCTTC. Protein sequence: CAIRREGGDYGYTF.

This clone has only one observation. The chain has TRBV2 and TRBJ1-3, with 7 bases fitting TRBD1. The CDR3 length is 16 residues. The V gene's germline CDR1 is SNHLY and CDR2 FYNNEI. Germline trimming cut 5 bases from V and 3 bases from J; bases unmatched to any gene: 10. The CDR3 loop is CASSRPGTAIGNTIYF. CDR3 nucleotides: TGTGCCAGCAGTCGACCCGGGACAGCGATTGGAAACACCATATATTTT.

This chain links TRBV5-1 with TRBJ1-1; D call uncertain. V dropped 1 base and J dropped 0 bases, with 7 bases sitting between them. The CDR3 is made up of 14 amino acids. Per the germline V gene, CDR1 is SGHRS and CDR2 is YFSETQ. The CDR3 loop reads CASSLNDMNTEAFF. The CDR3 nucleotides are TGCGCCAGCAGCTTGAACGATATGAACACTGAAGCTTTCTTT.

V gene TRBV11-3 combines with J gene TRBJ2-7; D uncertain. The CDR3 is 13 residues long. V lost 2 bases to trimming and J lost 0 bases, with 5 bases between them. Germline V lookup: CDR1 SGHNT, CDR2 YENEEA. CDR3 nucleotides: TGTGCCAGCAGCTTAACTTACTCCTACGAGCAGTACTTC. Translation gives CASSLTYSYEQYF. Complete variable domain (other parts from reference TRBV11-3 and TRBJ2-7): EAGVVQSPRYKIIEKKQPVAFWCNPISGHNTLYWYLQNLGQGPELLIRYENEEAVDDSQLPKDRFSAERLKGVDSTLKIQPAELGDSAVYLCASSLTYSYEQYFGPGTRLTVT.

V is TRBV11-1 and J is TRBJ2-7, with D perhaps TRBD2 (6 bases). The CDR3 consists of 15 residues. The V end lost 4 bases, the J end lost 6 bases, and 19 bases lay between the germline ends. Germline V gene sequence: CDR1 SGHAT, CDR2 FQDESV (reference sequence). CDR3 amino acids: CASSSVGGRRSEQYF. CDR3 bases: TGTGCCAGCAGCTCAGTGGGGGGAAGACGAAGCGAGCAGTACTTC. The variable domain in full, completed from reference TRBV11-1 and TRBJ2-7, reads EAEVAQSPRYKITEKSQAVAFWCDPISGHATLYWYRQILGQGPELLVQFQDESVVDDSQLPKDRFSAERLKGVDSTLKIQPAELGDSAMYLCASSSVGGRRSEQYFGPGTRLTVT.

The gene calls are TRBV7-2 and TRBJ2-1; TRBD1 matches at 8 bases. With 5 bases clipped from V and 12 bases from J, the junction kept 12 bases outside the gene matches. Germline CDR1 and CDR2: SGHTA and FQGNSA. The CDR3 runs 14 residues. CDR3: CASSPAPLGQVQFF. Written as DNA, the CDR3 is TGTGCCAGCAGCCCGGCCCCCCTGGGACAGGTGCAGTTCTTC. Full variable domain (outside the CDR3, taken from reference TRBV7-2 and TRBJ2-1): GAGVSQSPSNKVTEKGKDVELRCDPISGHTALYWYRQSLGQGLEFLIYFQGNSAPDKSGLPSDRFSAERTGGSVSTLTIQRTQQEDSAVYLCASSPAPLGQVQFFGPGTRLTVL.

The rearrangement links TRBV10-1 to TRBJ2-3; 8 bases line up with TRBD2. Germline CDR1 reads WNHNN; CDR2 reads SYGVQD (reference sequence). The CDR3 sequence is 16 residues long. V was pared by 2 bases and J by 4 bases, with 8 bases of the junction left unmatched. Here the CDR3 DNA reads TGCGCCAGCAGTGAGCGCCCAGCGGGAGCCGCAGATACGCAGTATTTT. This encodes CASSERPAGAADTQYF.

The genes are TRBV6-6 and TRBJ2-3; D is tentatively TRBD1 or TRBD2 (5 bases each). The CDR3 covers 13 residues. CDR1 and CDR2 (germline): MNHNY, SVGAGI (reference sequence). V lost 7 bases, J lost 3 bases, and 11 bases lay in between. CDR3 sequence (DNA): TGTGCCAGCACGGCAGGGAGAACAGATACGCAGTATTTT. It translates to CASTAGRTDTQYF.

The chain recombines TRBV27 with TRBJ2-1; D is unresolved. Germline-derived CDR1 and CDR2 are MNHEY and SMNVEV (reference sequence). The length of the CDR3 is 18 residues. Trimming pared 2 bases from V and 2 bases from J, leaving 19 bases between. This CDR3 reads CASSLIVTLADPYNEQFF. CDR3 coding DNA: TGTGCCAGCAGTTTAATCGTTACGTTAGCTGATCCCTACAATGAGCAGTTCTTC.

CDR3 amino acids: CSGTQGDGYTF. In DNA, the CDR3 is TGCAGCGGCACCCAGGGGGATGGCTACACCTTC. This chain uses TRBV29-1 with TRBJ1-2, with 7 bases identical to TRBD1. The CDR3 totals 11 residues. Germline V CDR1 and CDR2: SQVTM, ANQGSEA. V lost 7 bases to trimming and J lost 6 bases; unmatched junction nucleotides: 5.

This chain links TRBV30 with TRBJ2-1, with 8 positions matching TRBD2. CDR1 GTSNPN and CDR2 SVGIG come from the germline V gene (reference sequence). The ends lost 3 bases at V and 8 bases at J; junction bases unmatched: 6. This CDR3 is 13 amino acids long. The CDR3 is CAWSSGSQDEQFF. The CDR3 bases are TGTGCCTGGAGCAGCGGGAGTCAAGATGAGCAGTTCTTC.

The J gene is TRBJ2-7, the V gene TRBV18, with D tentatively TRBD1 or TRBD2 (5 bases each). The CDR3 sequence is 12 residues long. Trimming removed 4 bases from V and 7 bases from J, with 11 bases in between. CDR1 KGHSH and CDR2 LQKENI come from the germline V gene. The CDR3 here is CASSLGDGEQYF. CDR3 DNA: TGTGCCAGCTCACTAGGGGACGGAGAGCAGTACTTC.

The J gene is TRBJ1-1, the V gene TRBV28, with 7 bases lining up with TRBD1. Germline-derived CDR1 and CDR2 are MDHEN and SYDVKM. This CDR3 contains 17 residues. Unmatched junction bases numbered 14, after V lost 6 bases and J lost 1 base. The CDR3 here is CASSLPEATGKNTEAFF. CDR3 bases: TGTGCCAGCAGCCTCCCGGAAGCGACAGGGAAGAACACTGAAGCTTTCTTT.

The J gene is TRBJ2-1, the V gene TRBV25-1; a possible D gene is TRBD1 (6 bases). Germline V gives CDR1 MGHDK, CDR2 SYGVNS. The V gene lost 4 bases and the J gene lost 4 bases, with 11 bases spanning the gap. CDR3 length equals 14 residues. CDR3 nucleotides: TGTGCCAGCAGTGCGCCTGGACAGTACAATGAGCAGTTCTTC. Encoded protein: CASSAPGQYNEQFF.

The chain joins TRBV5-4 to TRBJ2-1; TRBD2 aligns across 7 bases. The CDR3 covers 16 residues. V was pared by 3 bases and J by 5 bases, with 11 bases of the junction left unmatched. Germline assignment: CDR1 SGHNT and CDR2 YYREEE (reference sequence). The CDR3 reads CASSSKAGSTNNEQFF. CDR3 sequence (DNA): TGTGCCAGCAGCTCGAAAGCGGGAAGTACCAACAATGAGCAGTTCTTC.